This T cell receptor (beta chain) comes out of a study of blood T cell repertoires in COVID-19. The V end lost 1 base, the J end lost 10 bases, and 16 bases lay between the germline ends. Germline loops: CDR1 KGHDR, CDR2 SFDVKD. CDR3 length: 14 residues. Authors' analysis steps: Counts of nucleated cells, estimated from reference gene primer amplification, were obtained. Assay: immunoSEQ multiplex PCR; the TCRdb copy retains only in-frame clones and omits some. Clonal size and the V and J genes are those of that table, whereas D and trimming came from the DNA. The table includes 250,000 or so clones, roughly four fifths detected once.

The receptor was isolated from a man aged 45-60 years with acute or convalescent COVID-19. This chain uses TRBV24-1 with TRBJ2-7; D is perhaps TRBD1 (6 bases). Sequencing input: peripheral blood. The CDR3, as DNA: TGTGCCACCAGTGATTTTCGGCTCGGACAGATCCAGTACTTC. This codes for CATSDFRLGQIQYF.